A single TCR beta chain is shown here with its context. Its antigen is unidentified. A second PCR of 7 to 11 cycles used a sample-barcoded 5' primer and a J-beta primer mix. TCRdb itself ran the 5' RACE reads through MiXCR, one entry per CDR3 protein. Among 550,000 to 750,000 distinct CDR3 sequences, over 20% were seen once, and the ten largest hold 3% to 4.5%. The source of the sample is a study of blood T cells in healthy people across ages. Study-wide points: Estimated diversity, derived from one million T cells, was regarded as an underestimate.

The CDR3 spans 17 residues. V was shortened by 1 base and J by 0 bases, with 14 bases between the two germline ends. Germline CDR1 and CDR2: SGHRS and YFSETQ. The receptor comes from a man between 65 and 79 years old in good health. V and J are TRBV5-1 and TRBJ1-3, with a tentative D call TRBD1 (6 bases). The sample taken for sequencing was blood. The chain's CDR3 is CASSLNSLDSSGNTIYF. The CDR3 DNA is TGCGCCAGCAGCTTGAACTCTTTGGACAGCTCTGGAAACACCATATATTTT.